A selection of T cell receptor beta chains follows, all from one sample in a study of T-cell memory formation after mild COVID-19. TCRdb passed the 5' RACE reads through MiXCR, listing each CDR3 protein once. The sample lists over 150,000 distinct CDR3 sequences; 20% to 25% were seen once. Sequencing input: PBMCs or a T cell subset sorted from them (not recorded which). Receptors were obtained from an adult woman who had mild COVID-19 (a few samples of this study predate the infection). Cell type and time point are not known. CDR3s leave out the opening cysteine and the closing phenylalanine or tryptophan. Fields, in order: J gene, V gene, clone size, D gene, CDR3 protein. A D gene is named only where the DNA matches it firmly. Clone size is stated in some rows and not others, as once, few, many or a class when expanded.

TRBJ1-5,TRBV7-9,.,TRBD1,ASSYGTGGFQPQH
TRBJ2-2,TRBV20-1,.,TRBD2,SAGGGASGTANTGELF
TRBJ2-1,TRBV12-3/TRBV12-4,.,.,ASSLIPGKGNEQF
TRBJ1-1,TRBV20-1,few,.,SARDKTRAMNTEAF
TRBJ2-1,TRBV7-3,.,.,ASSSDLGNEQF
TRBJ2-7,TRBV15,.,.,ATSRDVQIGWYEQY
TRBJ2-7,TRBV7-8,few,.,ASRTGPSSYEQY
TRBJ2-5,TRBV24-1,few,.,ATSPPSQETQY
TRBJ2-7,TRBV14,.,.,ASSFGWFYEQY
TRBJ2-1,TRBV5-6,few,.,ASSLAANEQF
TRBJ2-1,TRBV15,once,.,ATSFGQGNEQF
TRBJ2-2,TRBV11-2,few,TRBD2,ASSLNGGYTGELF
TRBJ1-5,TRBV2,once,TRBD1,ASGRTGSRD
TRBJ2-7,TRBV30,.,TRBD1,AWTGTGFNYEQY
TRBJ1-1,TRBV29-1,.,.,SVERELNTEAF